This T cell receptor (beta chain) appears in the sequencing data of a study of blood T cell repertoires in COVID-19. As for the study in general: Sources were T cells, B-cell-depleted T cells, or PBMCs; the material itself was cDNA or gDNA.

The germline V and J ends were trimmed by 3 bases and 5 bases, with 13 bases remaining between them. The V gene's germline CDR1 is SGHTA and CDR2 FQGNSA. The CDR3 has 14 residues. Source study methods: Nucleated cell number was recorded as an estimate derived from reference gene primer amplification. Profiled with immunoSEQ multiplex PCR; TCRdb holds only in-frame clones, not every one. Clone size and V and J calls were adopted from that table, with D and trimming inferred from the DNA. The sample lists 200,000 to 300,000 clones, around 80% occurring once. Sequences were obtained from peripheral blood. The rearrangement joins TRBV7-2 to TRBJ2-5; D is ambiguous. The TCR was taken from a middle-aged man who had recovered from COVID-19. CDR3 sequence: CASSLALTGETQYF. Here the CDR3 DNA reads TGTGCCAGCAGCTTGGCCCTCACCGGGGAGACCCAGTACTTC.